This T cell receptor beta chain was found in a study of blood T cell repertoires in COVID-19. Study at large: COVID-19 samples, acute and convalescent, were from the United States, Italy and Spain. Sample material is recorded as cDNA or gDNA derived from T cells, B-cell-depleted T cells, or PBMCs.

CDR3 length equals 13 residues. Trimming shortened V by 3 bases and J by 0 bases, and 5 bases separated the two germline ends. Looked up from germline, CDR1 is MRHNA and CDR2 is SNTAGT. As handled by the study authors: Scientists estimated how many nucleated cells there were by amplifying reference gene primers. Only in-frame clones appear in the TCRdb table, and some are missing; sequencing was by immunoSEQ multiplex PCR. The DNA gave D and trimming, while V, J and clone size come from that table. Counted here are some 83,000 clones, almost 85% occurring once; the ten biggest clones make up just over 20%.

The source of this sequence is a human donor in a cohort sampled during active COVID-19. The rearrangement uses TRBV6-4 and TRBJ1-2; no clear D gene. The specimen was peripheral blood. CDR3 residues: CASSEGSNYGYTF. The CDR3 bases are TGTGCCAGCAGTGAGGGCTCTAACTATGGCTACACCTTC.